The 18 T cell receptor beta chains listed next were all sequenced from one sample in a study of CD8 T cells in ankylosing spondylitis. What these receptors recognize is not known. Study results and caveats: What seemed typical of ankylosing spondylitis blood was a TCR beta motif built from eight highly homologous variants.

TCRdb ran MiXCR on the 5' RACE reads and lists one entry per CDR3 protein. The table lists a few hundred thousand distinct CDR3 sequences, 20% to 25% of them singletons. Sequenced input: blood, either unsorted or a sorted T cell fraction (not recorded which). These TCRs come from a male donor with ankylosing spondylitis.

A few counts support this clonotype. This sequence joins TRBV20-1 and TRBJ2-3; 9 bases align to TRBD1. After removal of 2 bases from V and 7 bases from J, the junction contained 10 bases not matched to a gene. The CDR3 runs 15 residues. The germline V gene has CDR1 DFQATT and CDR2 SNEGSKA (reference sequence). The CDR3 here is CSARLPSGTGHTQYF. CDR3 coding DNA: TGCAGTGCTAGACTCCCTTCCGGGACAGGGCATACGCAGTATTTT.

This rearrangement joins TRBV27 to TRBJ2-5; TRBD1 or TRBD2 may be the D gene (5 bases each). The germline CDR1 and CDR2 sequences are MNHEY and SMNVEV (reference sequence). The CDR3 has 15 residues. The V gene lost 7 bases and the J gene lost 2 bases, with 17 bases spanning the gap. The CDR3 reads CASNTHEGYQETQYF. The DNA for the CDR3 is TGTGCCAGCAACACCCACGAGGGGTATCAAGAGACCCAGTACTTC.

In its sample, this clonotype was seen a few times. V usage is TRBV6-4 and J usage is TRBJ1-1, with 9 bases identical to TRBD1. Trimming removed 5 bases from V and 0 bases from J; junction bases left unmatched: 13. Looked up from germline, CDR1 is MRHNA and CDR2 is SNTAGT. This CDR3 contains 18 residues. The CDR3 DNA is TGTGCCAGCAGTTTAGAGGGTACAGGGGGCGGAATGAACACTGAAGCTTTCTTT. This gives the protein CASSLEGTGGGMNTEAFF.

This clonotype has just a few counts. The chain joins TRBV6-5 to TRBJ2-2; D is possibly TRBD1 (5 bases). Looked up from germline, CDR1 is MNHEY and CDR2 is SVGAGI. The V and J ends lost 3 bases and 0 bases respectively, with 8 bases between them. The CDR3 is 15 amino acids. CDR3 sequence reads: CASSYRTSNTGELFF. CDR3 sequence (DNA): TGTGCCAGCAGTTATAGGACATCGAACACCGGGGAGCTGTTTTTT.

This chain joins TRBV11-2 and TRBJ2-1; 11 nucleotides line up with TRBD2. CDR3 length: 16 residues. The germline V gene encodes CDR1 SGHAT and CDR2 FQNNGV. Trimming cost V 3 bases and J 9 bases; bases outside gene matches: 10. DNA of the CDR3: TGTGCCAGCAGCTTTTCCGGGACTAGCGGAGCGGGTGAGCAGTTCTTC. Amino acid sequence: CASSFSGTSGAGEQFF.

This clonotype has just a few counts. The CDR3 spells CSSPQGPGLRAKNIQYF. The CDR3 DNA reads TGCAGTTCCCCTCAGGGCCCAGGGCTGAGGGCCAAAAACATTCAGTACTTC. This chain joins TRBV20-1 and TRBJ2-4, with D tentatively TRBD1 (5 bases). Germline lookup yields CDR1 DFQATT and CDR2 SNEGSKA (reference sequence). CDR3 length: 17 residues. V was shortened by 8 bases and J by 1 base, with 24 bases between the two germline ends.

This clonotype turned up a few times. This chain uses TRBV4-3 with TRBJ2-4; 7 bases fit TRBD1. There are 17 residues in the CDR3. From germline, CDR1 is LGHNA and CDR2 YSLEER. J was trimmed by 3 bases and V by 1 base; bases with no gene match: 9. The CDR3 here is CASSQVSGRQGKNIQYF. CDR3 sequence (DNA): TGCGCCAGCAGCCAAGTTTCTGGGCGACAGGGCAAAAACATTCAGTACTTC.

This clonotype was seen once. This CDR3 is missing its conserved last phenylalanine or tryptophan, likely due to a read error. The DNA is omitted, as the CDR3 cannot be located on it reliably, and the CDR3 follows TCRdb's listing. The rearrangement joins TRBV6-4 to TRBJ2-7; the D segment call TRBD2 is taken from the table without a DNA check. CDR1 MRHNA and CDR2 SNTAGT come from the germline V gene. Both ends counted, the CDR3 spans 8 residues. The CDR3 loop is CAKTTDSL.

This clonotype was picked up a small number of times. The chain joins TRBV20-1 to TRBJ2-3, with 10 bases matching TRBD2. The CDR3 is 15 amino acids. V was pared by 2 bases and J by 2 bases, with 4 bases of the junction left unmatched. Germline V gives CDR1 DFQATT, CDR2 SNEGSKA (reference sequence). For the CDR3, the DNA is TGCAGTGCTAGACGGCTAGCGGGAGCCACAGATACGCAGTATTTT. The encoded protein is CSARRLAGATDTQYF.

The chain recombines TRBV28 with TRBJ1-1; the match to TRBD1 covers 7 bases. The V and J ends lost 2 bases and 3 bases, in that order; junction bases with no gene match: 6. This CDR3 has 15 residues. In germline, CDR1 is MDHEN, CDR2 SYDVKM. Here the CDR3 reads CASSLHRGVYTEAFF. CDR3 nucleotide sequence: TGTGCCAGCAGTTTACACAGGGGAGTGTACACTGAAGCTTTCTTT.

The CDR3: CASSVGLAGVLGETQYF. CDR3 DNA sequence: TGCGCCAGCAGCGTCGGACTAGCGGGAGTATTAGGAGAGACCCAGTACTTC. The chain couples TRBV5-1 to TRBJ2-5, with TRBD2 matching 13 bases. Germline CDR1 and CDR2: SGHRS and YFSETQ. The J segment lost 4 bases and the V segment lost 4 bases, leaving 10 bases of the junction unmatched. The CDR3 has 17 amino acids. Supplemented by reference TRBV5-1 and TRBJ2-5, the full variable domain reads KAGVTQTPRYLIKTRGQQVTLSCSPISGHRSVSWYQQTPGQGLQFLFEYFSETQRNKGNFPGRFSGRQFSNSRSEMNVSTLELGDSALYLCASSVGLAGVLGETQYFGPGTRLLVL.

The V and J genes are TRBV28 and TRBJ1-4; possible D gene TRBD1, 5 bases. Per germline, CDR1 MDHEN and CDR2 SYDVKM. The CDR3 extends over 14 amino acids. V shed 6 bases and J shed 5 bases, with 13 bases lying between them. The CDR3: CASRDRGPNEKLFF. CDR3 coding DNA: TGTGCCAGCAGAGACAGAGGACCAAATGAAAAACTGTTTTTT.

J is TRBJ2-5 and V is TRBV5-5; D gene ambiguous. The CDR3 length is 13 residues. Trimming shortened V by 2 bases and J by 4 bases, and 9 bases separated the two germline ends. Germline loops: CDR1 SGHKS, CDR2 YYEKEE (reference sequence). The CDR3 is CASSFAALETQYF. The CDR3 bases are TGTGCCAGCAGCTTCGCGGCTTTAGAGACCCAGTACTTC.

CDR3 loop: CASSARPGQDTEAFF. The CDR3 coding sequence is TGTGCCAGCAGTGCCAGGCCAGGGCAGGACACTGAAGCTTTCTTT. The chain uses TRBV6-1 and TRBJ1-1; a weak D match, TRBD1 (5 bases). The V gene's germline CDR1 is MNHNS and CDR2 SASEGT. This CDR3 contains 15 residues. V was shortened by 4 bases and J by 3 bases, with 15 bases between the two germline ends.

This chain connects TRBV11-2 to TRBJ2-1; TRBD1 is a possible D gene (6 bases). V lost 3 bases and J 7 bases, leaving 19 bases between the germline ends. From germline, CDR1 is SGHAT and CDR2 FQNNGV. The CDR3 loop spans 16 amino acids. The CDR3 DNA is TGTGCCAGCAGCTTGAGACAGGTGGGGTCTCGGAATGAGCAGTTCTTC. This codes for CASSLRQVGSRNEQFF.

The chain couples TRBV12-3 or TRBV12-4 to TRBJ2-6, with D unresolved. CDR3 length: 15 amino acids. The V end lost 6 bases, the J end lost 0 bases, and 9 bases lay between the germline ends. The CDR3 reads CASSRISSGANVLTF. CDR3 in DNA: TGTGCCAGCAGCCGAATAAGCTCTGGGGCCAACGTCCTGACTTTC.

J is TRBJ2-2 and V is TRBV5-1; the D is unclear. The CDR3 is 15 residues long. Trimming left V 0 bases short and J 6 bases short, with 12 bases between. Germline CDR1 is SGHRS and CDR2 is YFSETQ. Here the CDR3 DNA reads TGCGCCAGCAGCTTGGGTATCTCCGGGTCCGGGGAGCTGTTTTTT. Amino acid sequence: CASSLGISGSGELFF.

This clonotype came up once. The rearrangement uses TRBV4-1 and TRBJ2-7; 7 bases line up with TRBD1. J gave up 6 bases and V 5 bases, and 13 bases lay outside the gene matches. This CDR3 spans 15 amino acids. Germline-derived CDR1 and CDR2 are MGHRA and YSYEKL. The CDR3, as DNA: TGCGCCAGCAGCAAAAATAGACAGGGTGTGGGCGAGCAGTACTTC. Translated, it gives CASSKNRQGVGEQYF.